These T cell receptor beta chains were read from a single sample in a study of spatial heterogeneity in lung cancer. TCRdb reanalysed the 5' RACE reads using MiXCR and keeps one entry per CDR3 protein. The data show some 47,000 distinct CDR3 sequences, with under 7.5% seen just once and around 2.6% held by the top ten. The sequencing used PBMCs, collected at surgery. The receptors shown here come from a female donor with early-stage non-small cell lung cancer. CDR3s include the opening cysteine and the closing phenylalanine or tryptophan. Fields, in order: CDR3 protein, CDR3 DNA, J gene, clone size, V gene, D gene. A D gene is named only where the DNA matches it firmly. Rows give clone size only sometimes, using once, few, many, or a class for an expanded clone.

CASSRTGVLNTEAFF | TGTGCCAGCTCACGGACAGGGGTGCTGAACACTGAAGCTTTCTTT | TRBJ1-1 | many | TRBV18 | TRBD1
CASSLGPLNYGYTF | TGTGCCAGCAGCTTAGGTCCCCTTAACTATGGCTACACCTTC | TRBJ1-2 | - | TRBV7-9 | -
CASSLVLAGGPGTDTQYF | TGCGCCAGCAGCTTGGTGTTAGCGGGGGGGCCCGGGACAGATACGCAGTATTTT | TRBJ2-3 | many | TRBV5-1 | TRBD2
CASSSPRYYEQYF | TGTGCCAGCAGTTCCCCACGGTACTACGAGCAGTACTTC | TRBJ2-7 | - | TRBV6-5 | -
CASSPNSGIEAFF | TGTGCCAGCAGTCCCAATTCAGGGATTGAAGCTTTCTTT | TRBJ1-1 | many | TRBV12-3/TRBV12-4 | -
CASGTGIGTNEKLFF | TGCGCCAGCGGGACAGGGATTGGGACTAATGAAAAACTGTTTTTT | TRBJ1-4 | many | TRBV5-1 | TRBD1
CSAPTWVNYGYTF | TGCAGTGCCCCTACCTGGGTAAACTATGGCTACACCTTC | TRBJ1-2 | many | TRBV20-1 | -
CASSETGIGSPLHF | TGCGCCAGCAGTGAGACAGGGATCGGGTCACCCCTCCACTTT | TRBJ1-6 | many | TRBV10-2 | -
CASSAGIRNQPQHF | TGTGCCAGCAGTGCGGGGATACGCAATCAGCCCCAGCATTTT | TRBJ1-5 | - | TRBV6-2/TRBV6-3 | -
CASSSLRGRGNTEAFF | TGTGCCAGCAGTTCCCTCAGGGGGCGCGGGAACACTGAAGCTTTCTTT | TRBJ1-1 | many | TRBV6-5 | TRBD1
CSAQTGPYGYTF | TGCAGTGCCCAGACAGGGCCTTATGGCTACACCTTC | TRBJ1-2 | - | TRBV20-1 | TRBD1
CASQKRATQETQYF | TGTGCCAGCCAGAAAAGGGCGACCCAAGAGACCCAGTACTTC | TRBJ2-5 | many | TRBV11-2 | -
CASSEALAYGYTF | TGTGCCAGCAGTGAAGCGCTTGCCTATGGCTACACCTTC | TRBJ1-2 | many | TRBV2 | -
CSALSFPNEKLFF | TGCAGCGCCCTGAGTTTTCCTAATGAAAAACTGTTTTTT | TRBJ1-4 | many | TRBV29-1 | -
CASSQDGRGGLSDTQYF | TGTGCCAGCAGCCAAGATGGGCGGGGGGGCCTGTCAGATACGCAGTATTTT | TRBJ2-3 | few | TRBV4-2 | TRBD2
CASSSPRTRGGLLF | TGTGCCAGCAGCTCCCCCAGGACGAGGGGGGGTTTACTTTTT | TRBJ2-3 | many | TRBV7-2 | -
CASSQGIAGYNEQFF | TGTGCCAGCAGTCAAGGGATAGCGGGCTACAATGAGCAGTTCTTC | TRBJ2-1 | few | TRBV6-2/TRBV6-3 | TRBD2
CASSLAGGVLNEQFF | TGTGCCAGCAGTTTAGCGGGGGGGGTTCTCAATGAGCAGTTCTTC | TRBJ2-1 | few | TRBV27 | TRBD2
CASSFLLGARSGYTF | TGTGCCAGCAGTTTTCTTTTGGGGGCGCGGAGTGGCTACACCTTC | TRBJ1-2 | - | TRBV28 | -
CSARVWRVTDGYTF | TGCAGTGCTAGAGTCTGGAGGGTGACGGATGGCTACACCTTC | TRBJ1-2 | many | TRBV20-1 | -
CASSLDPDSPLHF | TGTGCCAGCAGCTTAGACCCTGATTCACCCCTCCACTTT | TRBJ1-6 | many | TRBV7-2 | -
CAWQYNSYEQYF | TGTGCCTGGCAATACAACTCCTACGAGCAGTACTTC | TRBJ2-7 | many | TRBV30 | -
CASNPSTGVNSPLHF | TGTGCCAGCAATCCTTCGACAGGGGTTAATTCACCCCTCCACTTT | TRBJ1-6 | many | TRBV28 | TRBD1
CASSLGQGSHGYTF | TGCGCCAGCAGCTTGGGACAGGGATCCCATGGCTACACCTTC | TRBJ1-2 | - | TRBV5-1 | TRBD1
CASSYGTGAYEQYF | TGTGCCAGCAGTTACGGGACAGGGGCCTACGAGCAGTACTTC | TRBJ2-7 | - | TRBV6-2/TRBV6-3 | TRBD1
CASSLMDRDRYGYTF | TGCGCCAGCAGCTTGATGGACAGGGACCGCTATGGCTACACCTTC | TRBJ1-2 | many | TRBV5-1 | TRBD1
CASSQHRGTGLSTGNTIYF | TGTGCCAGCAGCCAGCACCGTGGGACAGGTCTCTCAACTGGAAACACCATATATTTT | TRBJ1-3 | many | TRBV14 | TRBD1
CASSYSSSAVRNEQFF | TGTGCCAGCAGTTACTCTAGCTCGGCAGTCCGTAATGAGCAGTTCTTC | TRBJ2-1 | few | TRBV6-5 | -
CASGSLGWGGYNEQFF | TGTGCCAGCGGATCCCTCGGATGGGGAGGGTACAATGAGCAGTTCTTC | TRBJ2-1 | many | TRBV28 | TRBD2
CASSLAVVRGTLNIQYF | TGTGCCAGCAGCTTAGCGGTTGTGCGGGGGACACTGAACATTCAGTACTTC | TRBJ2-4 | - | TRBV7-6 | -
CASSLTDLHNEQFF | TGTGCCAGCAGCTTAACGGACTTACACAATGAGCAGTTCTTC | TRBJ2-1 | many | TRBV7-2 | -
CASSQESPGTADYNIQYF | TGTGCCAGCAGCCAAGAGAGCCCCGGGACAGCTGATTATAACATTCAGTACTTC | TRBJ2-4 | many | TRBV4-2 | TRBD1
CASSQAGGQVEQFF | TGCGCCAGCAGCCAAGCGGGGGGACAGGTCGAGCAGTTCTTC | TRBJ2-1 | many | TRBV4-3 | -
CSVTGTPSMNTEAFF | TGCAGCGTTACCGGGACACCTTCTATGAACACTGAAGCTTTCTTT | TRBJ1-1 | many | TRBV29-1 | -
CSARELGGASDEQFF | TGCAGTGCTAGAGAATTGGGGGGCGCTAGTGATGAGCAGTTCTTC | TRBJ2-1 | - | TRBV20-1 | -
CASSPRPGGLPFF | TGTGCCAGCAGCCCCCGCCCGGGGGGGCTACCTTTCTTT | TRBJ1-1 | many | TRBV11-3 | -